These T cell receptor beta chains were read from a single sample in a study of Graves' ophthalmopathy and Graves' hyperthyroidism. Each CDR3 protein is one row after TCRdb ran MiXCR on the multiplex PCR reads. The sample shows approximately 1.2 million distinct CDR3 sequences, about two fifths of them seen only once. Specimen: peripheral blood or thyroid tissue (not recorded which). The receptors stem from an adult man with Graves' hyperthyroidism. Both conserved end residues are part of each CDR3. Each record gives: CDR3 length, J gene, clone size, V gene, D gene, CDR3 DNA, CDR3 protein. A D gene is named only where the DNA matches it firmly. Not all rows give a size; the values are once, few, many and, for expanded clones, a class.

15 TRBJ2-5 many TRBV5-1 NA TGCGCCAGCAGTCCTTCTAGACCCGACCAAGAGACCCAGTACTTC CASSPSRPDQETQYF
13 TRBJ2-5 NA TRBV20-1 NA TGCAGTGCTAGAGACAGGGGTAAAGGGGCCCAGTACTTC CSARDRGKGAQYF
19 TRBJ2-2 NA TRBV4-3 TRBD1 TGCGCCAGCAGCCAAACTATTGTCGTGGGACAGGGACCGACCGGGGAGCTGTTTTTT CASSQTIVVGQGPTGELFF
12 TRBJ2-7 many TRBV5-1 NA TGTGCCAGCAGTCTGACAGGCTACGAGCAGTACTTC CASSLTGYEQYF
17 TRBJ1-2 many TRBV10-1 TRBD1 TGCGCCAGCATTGAGAGTAGGGACAGGGAGGTTTCCTATGGCTACACCTTC CASIESRDREVSYGYTF
13 TRBJ1-1 many TRBV11-2 NA TGTGCCAGCAGCCCAGGCATGGGCCCTGAAGCTTTCTTT CASSPGMGPEAFF
17 TRBJ2-6 many TRBV9 TRBD1 TGTGCCAGCAGCGTAGCTCCGACAGGGGTTGGGGCCAACGTCCTGACTTTC CASSVAPTGVGANVLTF
16 TRBJ2-2 NA TRBV7-3 TRBD2 TGTGCCAGCAGTGATCAAGCGGGAGGGTTGACCGGGGAGCTGTTTTTT CASSDQAGGLTGELFF
15 TRBJ2-7 NA TRBV7-8 NA TGTGCCAGCAGCTTAGCCCAGGGGATTGCCCACGAGCAGTACTTC CASSLAQGIAHEQYF
13 TRBJ1-1 many TRBV19 NA TGTGCCAGTAGTATGGGGTTATGGACTGAAGCTTTCTTT CASSMGLWTEAFF
11 TRBJ2-7 many TRBV7-9 NA TGTGCCAGCAGCTCAGACTACGAGCAGTACTTC CASSSDYEQYF
13 TRBJ1-1 NA TRBV15 NA TGTGCCACCAGCAGCGTTGAAGAAGGAGAAGCTTTCTTT CATSSVEEGEAFF
16 TRBJ2-3 NA TRBV11-1 NA TGTGCCAGCAGCCGCCTCCGGGACACCCCCACAGATACGCAGTATTTT CASSRLRDTPTDTQYF
15 TRBJ2-7 NA TRBV3-1 TRBD1 TGTGCCAGCAGCCAGGACCGGGACAGGGGATCCGAGCAGTACTTC CASSQDRDRGSEQYF
14 TRBJ2-7 NA TRBV20-1 TRBD1 TGCAGTGCTAATGACAGGGGAGACTACAATGAGCAGTACTTC CSANDRGDYNEQYF
14 TRBJ2-7 NA TRBV19 NA TGTGCCAGTAGTATAGATCTGGGCACCTACGAGCAGTACTTC CASSIDLGTYEQYF
12 TRBJ2-7 many TRBV2 NA TGTGCCGGGAGGAGGGTAGGCTACGAGCAGTACTTC CAGRRVGYEQYF
14 TRBJ2-2 few TRBV27 NA TGTGCCAGCAAGACTACTTCGAACACCGGGGAGCTGTTTTTT CASKTTSNTGELFF
17 TRBJ2-5 NA TRBV7-9 NA TGTGCCGGACTCCGGGGCGGCGTTAGCGGAATCGAAGAGACCCAGTACTTC CAGLRGGVSGIEETQYF
14 TRBJ2-5 NA TRBV29-1 TRBD1 TGCAGCGTTGAAGGGTACAGGGGGAATGATGGGGAGTACTTC CSVEGYRGNDGEYF
15 TRBJ1-3 NA TRBV29-1 NA TGCAGCGTCCAGCGGGGAACGAGCTCTGGAAACACCATATATTTT CSVQRGTSSGNTIYF
17 TRBJ1-6 NA TRBV13 NA TGTGCCAGCTCACCACCGCCCAGGGGTGGAGTAGCGTCACCCCTCCACTTT CASSPPPRGGVASPLHF
12 TRBJ1-6 many TRBV6-6 TRBD1 TGTGCCAGCAGTTACTTGGACAGGTCCCTCCACTTT CASSYLDRSLHF
16 TRBJ1-4 NA TRBV19 NA TGTGCCAGTAGTATCCTCCCCGGAGGGAGGGATGAAAAACTGTTTTTT CASSILPGGRDEKLFF
17 TRBJ2-5 few TRBV7-2 TRBD2 TGTGCCAGCAGCTTAGGTTTGCTCAGCGGGGGACAAGAGACCCAGTACTTC CASSLGLLSGGQETQYF
16 TRBJ2-5 NA TRBV10-3 NA TGTGCCATCAGTGATGTTCAGCGGACAGACCAAGAGACCCAGTACTTC CAISDVQRTDQETQYF
14 TRBJ1-1 many TRBV29-1 NA TGCAGCGTTGATAAGGTCGATAAGAACACTGAAGCTTTCTTT CSVDKVDKNTEAFF
16 TRBJ2-3 once TRBV25-1 NA TGTGCCAGCAGTGAATGGGCCAGGGGAGGAACAGATACGCAGTATTTT CASSEWARGGTDTQYF
14 TRBJ2-7 many TRBV19 NA TGTGCCAGTAGTATAGATCAGGCCGGCTACGAGCAGTACTTC CASSIDQAGYEQYF
13 TRBJ2-2 many TRBV6-5 NA TGTGCCAGCAGTTTCCCAGGGACCGGGGAGCTGTTTTTT CASSFPGTGELFF
16 TRBJ1-1 NA TRBV5-6 NA TGTGCCAGCAGCTTGGGGGTTCGGGAACCTGGCACTGAAGCTTTCTTT CASSLGVREPGTEAFF
16 TRBJ1-1 NA TRBV7-2 NA TGTGCCAGCAGCTTATATTCGGGACTTTCGAACACTGAAGCTTTCTTT CASSLYSGLSNTEAFF
13 TRBJ1-1 NA TRBV10-1 TRBD1 TGCGCCAGCAAAGGGGGACAGAGCACTGAAGCTTTCTTT CASKGGQSTEAFF
15 TRBJ2-7 many TRBV7-8 TRBD2 TGTGCCAGCAGCCTAACGAAAGCGGGGGATAACGAGCAGTACTTC CASSLTKAGDNEQYF
15 TRBJ2-6 many TRBV5-6 NA TGTGCCAGCAGCTTTCGGGGGCTTGGGGCCAACGTCCTGACTTTC CASSFRGLGANVLTF
10 TRBJ1-1 NA TRBV29-1 NA TGCAGCCAGCGGGGGACTGAAGCTTTCTTT CSQRGTEAFF
16 TRBJ1-3 NA TRBV7-2 NA TGTGCCAGCAGCTTAGCCGGCAGGGGAGGAAGAAACACCATATATTTT CASSLAGRGGRNTIYF
17 TRBJ2-2 NA TRBV10-2 NA TGCGCCAGCAGTGAGCCGATATTCGGGACTCGCACCGGGGAGCTGTTTTTT CASSEPIFGTRTGELFF
13 TRBJ1-5 NA TRBV7-2 NA TGTACCAGCAGCCCCGACAGTAATCAGCCCCAGCATTTT CTSSPDSNQPQHF
14 TRBJ2-5 many TRBV7-9 TRBD2 TGTGCCAGCAGCCCCGAGACTAGCAGGGAGACCCAGTACTTC CASSPETSRETQYF
14 TRBJ1-2 many TRBV19 NA TGTGCCAGTAGTATGCTCAAAGCTAACTATGGCTACACCTTC CASSMLKANYGYTF
13 TRBJ1-5 many TRBV6-4 NA TGTGCCAGCAGTGCAGATAGCAATCAGCCCCAGCATTTT CASSADSNQPQHF
15 TRBJ2-5 many TRBV19 TRBD1 TGTGCCAGTAGTGACGACAGGGGGAGACAAGAGACCCAGTACTTC CASSDDRGRQETQYF
12 TRBJ2-3 NA TRBV6-6 TRBD2 TGTGCCAGCAGTTACCCGGGACTAGCGAAACATTTT CASSYPGLAKHF
19 TRBJ2-7 few TRBV7-2 TRBD2 TGTGCCAGCAGCTTGGAGGGAGCTAGCGGGAGTAAGCGATCCTACGAGCAGTACTTC CASSLEGASGSKRSYEQYF
12 TRBJ2-5 many TRBV20-1 TRBD2 TGCAGTGTCAAGAAGGGAGGGGAGACCCAGTACTTC CSVKKGGETQYF
15 TRBJ1-1 few TRBV7-2 TRBD1 TGTGCCAGCAGCTTCCCGGGACAGCTGAACACTGAAGCTTTCTTT CASSFPGQLNTEAFF
15 TRBJ1-1 NA TRBV7-9 NA TGTGCCAGCAGCTTACAGGGGCCTATGAACACTGAAGCTTTCTTT CASSLQGPMNTEAFF
15 TRBJ2-2 NA TRBV29-1 TRBD2 TGCAGCGTAGGGACTAGCGGGAGCCGGGGCGGGGAGCTGTTTTTT CSVGTSGSRGGELFF
14 TRBJ2-5 NA TRBV6-2/TRBV6-3 TRBD1 TGTGCCAGCGGGGGACAGGGCATTCTAGGGACCCAGTACTTC CASGGQGILGTQYF
13 TRBJ1-1 few TRBV27 NA TGTGCCAGCAGTCCCCCAGGGTTCGGGGAAGCTTTCTTT CASSPPGFGEAFF
20 TRBJ2-2 NA TRBV7-2 NA TGTGCCAGCAGTCACCTGGTTCAGGGGGGGTGGTGGCCGGTCTCCGGGGAGCTGTTTTTT CASSHLVQGGWWPVSGELFF
16 TRBJ1-3 many TRBV7-9 NA TGTGCCAGCAGCCATCCCCGGACAGTCGCTGGAAACACCATATATTTT CASSHPRTVAGNTIYF
13 TRBJ1-2 many TRBV2 NA TGTGCCAGCAGTGACGACAGGAGCTATGGCTACACCTTC CASSDDRSYGYTF
16 TRBJ2-7 NA TRBV19 NA TGTGCCAGTAGTTCCCACGCCGGGACGGCCTCCTACGAGCAGTACTTC CASSSHAGTASYEQYF
15 TRBJ1-5 few TRBV5-8 TRBD1 TGTGCCAGCAGCCGTTCGGGGACAGGGGGTCAGCCCCAGCATTTT CASSRSGTGGQPQHF
15 TRBJ1-2 NA TRBV6-6 NA TGTGCCAGCAGTTACCCGGGGGGTCCGGATGGCGGCTACACCTTC CASSYPGGPDGGYTF
14 TRBJ1-2 many TRBV29-1 TRBD1 TGCAGCGTTGCACCGGACAGGGTAAACTATGGCTACACCTTC CSVAPDRVNYGYTF
14 TRBJ1-4 NA TRBV20-1 TRBD1 TGCAGTGCCAGCAACCGGGACAGCGATGAAAAACTGTTTTTT CSASNRDSDEKLFF
14 TRBJ1-5 NA TRBV10-3 NA TGTGCCATCAGTGAGTCAGTAGACAATCAGCCCCAGCATTTT CAISESVDNQPQHF